This TCR beta chain derives from a study of radiation and T cells in renal cell carcinoma. Sample time point: baseline pretreatment blood. The treatment is: 15 Gy SBRT to primary tumor, nephrectomy 4 weeks later. Radiation-treated patients gave blood at baseline, week 2 and week 4. Sequenced by immunoSEQ multiplex PCR; TCRdb stores in-frame clones only, minus some. The sample carries about 22,000 clones, 80% recorded once. Germline CDR1 and CDR2: SGHRS and YFSETQ. The CDR3 sequence is 17 residues long. J was trimmed by 1 base and V by 0 bases; bases with no gene match: 6. The clonotype comes from a man in his sixties with renal cell carcinoma. The sample in question was blood, obtained from a patient whose treatment included radiotherapy and nephrectomy. The rearrangement uses TRBV5-1 and TRBJ2-3, with TRBD2 matching 9 bases. The CDR3 DNA sequence: TGCGCCAGCAGCTTGGTAAAGGTAGCGGGAGGCACAGATACGCAGTATTTT. Its protein product is CASSLVKVAGGTDTQYF.